This record covers a single T cell receptor (beta chain). The CDR3 consists of 16 residues. This entry is derived from a study of blood T cell repertoires in COVID-19. About the research overall: T cells, B-cell-depleted T cells, or PBMCs supplied cDNA or gDNA.

Per the original methods: The assay estimated nucleated cells by amplifying reference gene primers. Clones were read by immunoSEQ multiplex PCR, and TCRdb kept only the in-frame ones, dropping some. That table gives V, J and clone size, and the DNA gave D and trimming. The sample has some 320,000 clones; 87% are singletons. J is TRBJ2-1 and V is TRBV21-1; the D call of TRBD2 is as the table states it, not checked on the DNA. TRBV21-1 is designated a pseudogene. Sequenced sample: peripheral blood. The source is a woman between 45 and 65 years old who had recovered from COVID-19. DNA for the CDR3: TGTGCCAGCAGCGAAACGAGCGGGAGAGGCGCTTGTGAGCAGTTCTTC. It codes for CASSETSGRGACEQFF.